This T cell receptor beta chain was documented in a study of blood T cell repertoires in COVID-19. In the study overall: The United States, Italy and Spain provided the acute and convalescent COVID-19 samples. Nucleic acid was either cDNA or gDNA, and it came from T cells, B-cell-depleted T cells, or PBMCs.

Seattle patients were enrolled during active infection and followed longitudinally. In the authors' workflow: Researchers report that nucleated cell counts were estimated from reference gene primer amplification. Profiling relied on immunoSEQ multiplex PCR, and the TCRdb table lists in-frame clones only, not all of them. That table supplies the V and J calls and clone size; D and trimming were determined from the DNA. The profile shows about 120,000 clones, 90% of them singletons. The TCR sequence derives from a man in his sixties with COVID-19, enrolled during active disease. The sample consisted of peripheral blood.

The CDR3 spells CASSQDSSYGYTF. Here the CDR3 DNA reads TGCGCCAGCAGCCAAGACAGTTCCTATGGCTACACCTTC. This rearrangement joins TRBV5-1 to TRBJ1-2, with D perhaps TRBD1 (5 bases). Germline CDR1 and CDR2: SGHRS and YFSETQ. The CDR3 sequence is 13 residues long. Trimming stripped 4 bases from V and 4 bases from J, with 11 bases between.